The 30 T cell receptor beta chains below were found in one sample sequenced in a study of T cells in localized non-small cell lung cancer. The protocol was immunoSEQ multiplex PCR, while the TCRdb copy is restricted to in-frame clones and leaves out a portion. The data show around 35,000 clones, 93% seen once. The material was peripheral blood, obtained before any cancer treatment. These receptor sequences come from an older female donor with stage I lung adenocarcinoma.

The V call is TRBV19, the J call TRBJ1-5, with D perhaps matching TRBD1 (5 bases). Germline lookup yields CDR1 LNHDA and CDR2 SQIVND (reference sequence). V was shortened by 0 bases and J by 4 bases, with 19 bases between the two germline ends. This CDR3 comprises 18 residues. The CDR3 region is CASSIDPQDKGWNQPQHF. The CDR3 region has the DNA TGTGCCAGTAGTATAGATCCCCAGGACAAGGGGTGGAATCAGCCCCAGCATTTT.

The chain uses TRBV7-8 and TRBJ1-1, with D unclear. Germline V gene sequence: CDR1 SGHVS, CDR2 FQNEAQ. This CDR3 has 22 residues. V was cut by 1 base and J by 5 bases, with 35 bases left in between. The CDR3 bases are TGTGCCAGCAGCTTAGGTCTACAGATGCTGAGTGAGAGGCGGGTACATAGGACTGAAGCTTTCTTT. Translation gives CASSLGLQMLSERRVHRTEAFF.

The chain is built from TRBV7-2 and TRBJ2-1, with 9 bases that match TRBD2. In germline, CDR1 is SGHTA, CDR2 FQGNSA. V shed 5 bases and J 4 bases; nucleotides not matched to a gene: 6. This CDR3 spans 15 amino acids. The CDR3 protein is CASSPTSGLYNEQFF. The CDR3 nucleotides read TGTGCCAGCAGCCCCACTAGCGGGCTTTACAATGAGCAGTTCTTC.

The J gene is TRBJ1-2, the V gene TRBV28, with a tentative D call TRBD1 (6 bases). The CDR3 has 13 amino acids. The V and J ends lost 8 bases and 4 bases respectively, with 14 bases between them. Germline loops: CDR1 MDHEN, CDR2 SYDVKM. CDR3 residues: CASGSGGVYGYTF. The CDR3 region has the DNA TGTGCCAGCGGTTCGGGGGGCGTCTATGGCTACACCTTC.

The chain joins TRBV13 to TRBJ2-3; TRBD1 agrees at 7 bases. Germline V CDR1 and CDR2: PRHDT, FYEKMQ (reference sequence). With V trimmed by 5 bases and J by 2 bases, 10 bases remained unmatched. This CDR3 has 16 residues. The DNA for the CDR3 is TGTGCCAGCAGCCCCCAGGGGGACGGAAACACAGATACGCAGTATTTT. This gives the protein CASSPQGDGNTDTQYF.

In DNA form, the CDR3 reads TGTGCCAGCAGGTTACAGGGACAAGCCAATGAGCAGTTCTTC. This translates into CASRLQGQANEQFF. The rearrangement uses TRBV7-2 and TRBJ2-1; a weak D match, TRBD1 (6 bases). This CDR3 has 14 residues. The V and J ends lost 6 bases and 6 bases respectively, with 15 bases between them. Germline assignment: CDR1 SGHTA and CDR2 FQGNSA.

The chain joins TRBV27 to TRBJ2-3; 11 nucleotides agree with TRBD2. V trimming: 6 bases; J trimming: 1 base; junction bases outside the gene matches: 3. The CDR3 covers 15 residues. The germline V gene has CDR1 MNHEY and CDR2 SMNVEV (reference sequence). CDR3 nucleotide sequence: TGTGCCAGCAGGCCACTAGCGGGGGGCACAGATACGCAGTATTTT. Translation gives CASRPLAGGTDTQYF.

The V gene is TRBV7-9, the J gene TRBJ1-3; TRBD1 might be the D (5 bases). The CDR3 length is 12 residues. Germline V gene data show CDR1 as SEHNR and CDR2 as FQNEAQ (reference sequence). As DNA, the CDR3 is TGTGCGTCCAGGGTCTCTGGAAACACCATATATTTT. Translating gives CASRVSGNTIYF.

The CDR3 DNA follows: TGTGCCAGCATCCTCCCGGGGGGTCATCAGCCCCAGCATTTT. It translates to CASILPGGHQPQHF. The chain carries TRBV7-3 and TRBJ1-5; perhaps TRBD1 as D (5 bases). Trimming pared 7 bases from V and 5 bases from J, leaving 15 bases between. Germline-derived CDR1 and CDR2 are SGHTA and FQGTGA. The CDR3 is made up of 14 amino acids. The entire variable domain, with the rest obtained from reference TRBV7-3 and TRBJ1-5, is as follows: GAGVSQTPSNKVTEKGKYVELRCDPISGHTALYWYRQSLGQGPEFLIYFQGTGAADDSGLPNDRFFAVRPEGSVSTLKIQRTERGDSAVYLCASILPGGHQPQHFGDGTRLSIL.

The chain has TRBV19 and TRBJ1-5; 10 nucleotides line up with TRBD1. V trimming: 4 bases; J trimming: 2 bases; junction bases outside the gene matches: 2. The CDR3 covers 15 residues. CDR1 and CDR2 from the germline V gene are LNHDA and SQIVND (reference sequence). DNA of the CDR3: TGTGCCAGTAGTAGGGGGACAGGGGGCAATCAGCCCCAGCATTTT. Its protein is CASSRGTGGNQPQHF.

CDR3 amino acids: CASSRYTEAFF. The CDR3 nucleotides read TGTGCCAGCAGCCGTTACACTGAAGCTTTCTTT. The chain recombines TRBV5-6 with TRBJ1-1, with no clear D. CDR3 length: 11 residues. Germline CDR1 SGHDT, CDR2 YYEEEE. The V end was cut by 4 bases, the J end by 3 bases, with 4 bases between.

CDR3 residues: CASSKGQGAYGNTIYF. In DNA form, the CDR3 reads TGTGCCAGTAGTAAAGGACAGGGGGCCTATGGAAACACCATATATTTT. The chain recombines TRBV19 with TRBJ1-3; TRBD1 matches 11 bases. After removal of 4 bases from V and 3 bases from J, the junction contained 5 bases not matched to a gene. The CDR3 extends over 16 amino acids. Germline V gene sequence: CDR1 LNHDA, CDR2 SQIVND (reference sequence).

This rearrangement joins TRBV10-3 to TRBJ1-5; 7 bases map to TRBD1. Germline CDR1 and CDR2: ENHRY and SYGVKD. V trimming: 4 bases; J trimming: 4 bases; junction bases outside the gene matches: 4. CDR3 length equals 14 residues. The CDR3 region is CAISGDRENQPQHF. DNA of the CDR3: TGTGCCATCAGTGGCGACAGGGAAAATCAGCCCCAGCATTTT.

CDR3 protein: CASSLELLSTGLNEQFF. The CDR3 DNA reads as TGTGCCAGCAGCTTAGAACTCCTTTCCACAGGCCTCAATGAGCAGTTCTTC. V is TRBV7-9 and J is TRBJ2-1, with a tentative D call TRBD1 (5 bases). Trimming shortened V by 1 base and J by 6 bases, and 19 bases separated the two germline ends. CDR3 length: 17 amino acids. CDR1 and CDR2 from the germline V gene are SEHNR and FQNEAQ (reference sequence).

V gene TRBV18 combines with J gene TRBJ2-1; the D is unclear. V lost 4 bases, J lost 6 bases, and 13 bases lay in between. CDR1 is KGHSH, CDR2 LQKENI, per germline. The CDR3 has 14 residues. CDR3 protein: CASSLSAASNEQFF. CDR3 coding DNA: TGTGCCAGCTCACTAAGTGCGGCGAGCAATGAGCAGTTCTTC. Combining the CDR3 with reference TRBV18 and TRBJ2-1 gives the whole variable domain NAGVMQNPRHLVRRRGQEARLRCSPMKGHSHVYWYRQLPEEGLKFMVYLQKENIIDESGMPKERFSAEFPKEGPSILRIQQVVRGDSAAYFCASSLSAASNEQFFGPGTRLTVL.

The CDR3 loop reads CASSLDWTGIEKLFF. In nucleotides, the CDR3 is TGCGCCAGCAGCTTGGACTGGACAGGGATTGAAAAACTGTTTTTT. This chain connects TRBV5-1 to TRBJ1-4, with 8 bases matching TRBD1. The V and J ends lost 0 bases and 7 bases, in that order; junction bases with no gene match: 5. CDR3 length: 15 residues. The V gene's germline CDR1 is SGHRS and CDR2 YFSETQ.

This rearrangement joins TRBV11-2 to TRBJ1-2, with 8 bases identical to TRBD1. This CDR3 region has 14 residues. The germline V gene encodes CDR1 SGHAT and CDR2 FQNNGV. V trimming: 1 base; J trimming: 8 bases; junction bases outside the gene matches: 6. The chain's CDR3 is CASSLAGGGVGYTF. DNA of the CDR3: TGTGCCAGCAGCTTAGCAGGGGGCGGGGTGGGCTACACCTTC. The full variable domain, its missing parts supplied by reference TRBV11-2 and TRBJ1-2, is EAGVAQSPRYKIIEKRQSVAFWCNPISGHATLYWYQQILGQGPKLLIQFQNNGVVDDSQLPKDRFSAERLKGVDSTLKIQPAKLEDSAVYLCASSLAGGGVGYTFGSGTRLTVV.

The chain recombines TRBV29-1 with TRBJ2-7; a possible D gene is TRBD1 (7 bases). Germline CDR1 and CDR2: SQVTM and ANQGSEA. Trimming stripped 5 bases from V and 2 bases from J, with 16 bases between. The CDR3 length is 14 residues. For the CDR3, the DNA is TGCAGCGTTCGACGTCAGGGGGGCACCTACGAGCAGTACTTC. Protein product: CSVRRQGGTYEQYF.

J is TRBJ2-1 and V is TRBV7-2; 9 nucleotides align to TRBD2. CDR3 length: 18 amino acids. V dropped 5 bases and J dropped 3; count of bases not matched to a gene: 14. The germline V gene encodes CDR1 SGHTA and CDR2 FQGNSA. The CDR3 sequence: CASSPQPRGGLNYNEQFF. The CDR3 DNA reads as TGTGCCAGCAGCCCCCAACCGCGGGGGGGCCTTAACTACAATGAGCAGTTCTTC.

V gene TRBV20-1 combines with J gene TRBJ1-2; D call uncertain. CDR1 and CDR2 from the germline V gene are DFQATT and SNEGSKA (reference sequence). The V end lost 0 bases, the J end lost 5 bases, and 4 bases lay between the germline ends. The CDR3 loop spans 11 amino acids. Here the CDR3 reads CSARDVYGYTF. DNA for the CDR3: TGCAGTGCTAGAGATGTATATGGCTACACCTTC.

The chain has TRBV5-1 and TRBJ2-1; 7 nucleotides align to TRBD1. From germline, CDR1 is SGHRS and CDR2 YFSETQ. This CDR3 is built from 16 residues. With V trimmed by 0 bases and J by 2 bases, 5 bases remained unmatched. For the CDR3, the DNA is TGCGCCAGCAGCTTGGCGGGACAGAGACCCTACAATGAGCAGTTCTTC. The encoded protein is CASSLAGQRPYNEQFF.

The rearrangement links TRBV10-1 to TRBJ2-7, with no clear D. V was clipped by 3 bases and J by 5 bases, with 14 bases between them. Germline lookup yields CDR1 WNHNN and CDR2 SYGVQD (reference sequence). The CDR3 runs 14 residues. The CDR3 nucleotides are TGCGCCAGCAGTGACTTGGAAATCGGCCACGAGCAGTACTTC. Translating it yields CASSDLEIGHEQYF.

The CDR3, as DNA: TGTGCCAGCAGCGATGGTTCCTACAATGAGCAGTTCTTC. This codes for CASSDGSYNEQFF. This sequence joins TRBV9 and TRBJ2-1; D is ambiguous. The CDR3 is made up of 13 amino acids. Trimming cost V 3 bases and J 1 base, with 5 bases left between them. Germline values: CDR1 SGDLS, CDR2 YYNGEE. Complete variable domain (other parts from reference TRBV9 and TRBJ2-1): DSGVTQTPKHLITATGQRVTLRCSPRSGDLSVYWYQQSLDQGLQFLIQYYNGEERAKGNILERFSAQQFPDLHSELNLSSLELGDSALYFCASSDGSYNEQFFGPGTRLTVL.

The rearrangement joins TRBV27 to TRBJ2-7; maybe TRBD2 (6 bases). This CDR3 comprises 15 residues. Germline loops: CDR1 MNHEY, CDR2 SMNVEV (reference sequence). V lost 4 bases and J 2 bases, leaving 15 bases between the germline ends. CDR3 sequence (DNA): TGTGCCAGCAGTTCATTGGCGGGGTCTACCTACGAGCAGTACTTC. Its translation is CASSSLAGSTYEQYF.

The CDR3 DNA reads as TGTGCCAGCAGCTTATACGGGTCGAACACCGGGGAGCTGTTTTTT. Protein product: CASSLYGSNTGELFF. V is TRBV7-6 and J is TRBJ2-2; D remains unclear. Trimming took 2 bases from V and 0 from J, leaving 7 bases between them. This CDR3 spans 15 amino acids. The V gene's germline CDR1 is SGHVS and CDR2 FNYEAQ.

The CDR3 loop reads CASSPGTGFEAFF. The CDR3 nucleotides read TGCGCCAGCAGCCCCGGGACAGGGTTTGAAGCTTTCTTT. The chain employs TRBV5-1 and TRBJ1-1, with 9 bases that match TRBD1. CDR1 and CDR2 from the germline V gene are SGHRS and YFSETQ. CDR3 length: 13 residues. Trimming took 4 bases from V and 7 from J; bases not matched to a gene: 5.

The chain couples TRBV7-3 to TRBJ2-3; D possibly corresponds to TRBD1 (6 bases). CDR1 and CDR2 from the germline V gene are SGHTA and FQGTGA. Trimming removed 5 bases from V and 0 bases from J, with 12 bases in between. There are 15 residues in the CDR3. The CDR3 DNA reads as TGTGCCAGCAGCCCCGACAGGAGCAGCACAGATACGCAGTATTTT. Protein sequence: CASSPDRSSTDTQYF.

CDR3 DNA sequence: TGTGCCAGCAGTTACACACTAGCGATTGAGCAGTTCTTC. Its protein product is CASSYTLAIEQFF. The chain is built from TRBV6-6 and TRBJ2-1, with 7 bases aligning to TRBD2. Germline V gene data show CDR1 as MNHNY and CDR2 as SVGAGI (reference sequence). With V trimmed by 2 bases and J by 9 bases, 4 bases remained unmatched. The CDR3 length is 13 residues.

The chain links TRBV9 to TRBJ1-5; D gene unclear. Germline CDR1 reads SGDLS; CDR2 reads YYNGEE. Trimming removed 3 bases at V and 3 bases at J, with 10 bases between. There are 14 residues in the CDR3. Written as DNA, the CDR3 is TGTGCCAGCAGCGCCAGCTTCAACAATCAGCCCCAGCATTTT. Protein product: CASSASFNNQPQHF.

V usage is TRBV6-1 and J usage is TRBJ2-7; TRBD1 might be the D (6 bases). V lost 9 bases and J lost 1, with 16 bases in between. The CDR3 has 14 residues. The germline V gene has CDR1 MNHNS and CDR2 SASEGT. Here the CDR3 DNA reads TGTGCCAGTCCCGGACAGTATGGGTCCTACGAGCAGTACGTC. Translated: CASPGQYGSYEQYV.